Listed below are T cell receptor beta chains from one sample, sequenced in a study of technical replicates of blood from several donors. Here immunoSEQ multiplex PCR was the method, and the copy in TCRdb shows in-frame clones only, minus some. The sample comprises under 85,000 clones, about 97% of which are singletons, and more than 0.15% rests with the top ten. The sequenced material came from T cells isolated from PBMCs. These receptors were taken from a human donor in good health. Each CDR3 is given with its conserved first and last residue. A D gene is named only where the DNA matches it firmly. Rows may omit the clone size; those that give it use once, few, many or a size class.

v_gene,d_gene,abundance,j_gene,CDR3nt,CDR3aa
TRBV7-3,NA,NA,TRBJ2-2,TGTGCCAGCGGGAGGAACACCGGGGAGCTGTTTTTT,CASGRNTGELFF
TRBV7-6,NA,NA,TRBJ1-6,TGTGCCAGCAGCTTAAACGGGGATTCCTATAATTCACCCCTCCACTTT,CASSLNGDSYNSPLHF
TRBV29-1,NA,NA,TRBJ2-7,TGCAGCGTTGAACGGGCAGGGGACGAGCAGTACTTC,CSVERAGDEQYF
TRBV9,TRBD1,NA,TRBJ2-1,TGTGCCAGCAGAGGGGCAGGGGGATACAATGAGCAGTTCTTC,CASRGAGGYNEQFF
TRBV9,NA,NA,TRBJ1-3,TGTGCCAGCAGCGTAGATTCTCAGGGGTCCTCTGGAAACACCATATATTTT,CASSVDSQGSSGNTIYF
TRBV29-1,NA,once,TRBJ2-7,TGCAGCGTCTTCGGACGGGACTACGAGCAGTACTTC,CSVFGRDYEQYF
TRBV2,TRBD2,NA,TRBJ2-3,TGTGCCAGCAGGGTTCGACTCCTAGCGGGTACAGATACGCAGTATTTT,CASRVRLLAGTDTQYF
TRBV11-3,TRBD1,NA,TRBJ1-2,TGTGCCTCATCGCCGAGACAGGGGATGGAGTATGGCTACACCTTC,CASSPRQGMEYGYTF
TRBV10-3,NA,NA,TRBJ1-4,TGTGCCTCGTCCTCAGGGGAAAGGGGCGAAAAACTGTTTTTT,CASSSGERGEKLFF
TRBV18,TRBD1,NA,TRBJ2-3,TGTGCCAGCTCACCGCTACAGGGGGCTGATACGCAGTATTTT,CASSPLQGADTQYF
TRBV7-9,TRBD2,NA,TRBJ2-1,TGTGCCAGCAGCGCACTAGCGGGAGGCCATATGAATGAGCAGTTCTTC,CASSALAGGHMNEQFF
TRBV5-1,NA,NA,TRBJ2-7,TGCGCCAGCAGCTTGGTGAGCTCCTACGAGCAGTACTTC,CASSLVSSYEQYF
TRBV5-4,TRBD2,NA,TRBJ2-2,TGTGCCAGCAGCCTGGGACTAGCGGCCTCCACCGGGGAGCTGTTTTTT,CASSLGLAASTGELFF
TRBV11-3,NA,NA,TRBJ1-1,TGTGCCAGGACGGGGGTGAACACTGAAGCTTTCTTT,CARTGVNTEAFF
TRBV18,NA,NA,TRBJ2-5,TGTGCCAGCTCCCATCCAGGTGCAGGAGAGACCCAGTACTTC,CASSHPGAGETQYF
TRBV25-1,TRBD1,NA,TRBJ2-2,TGTGCCAGCAGTGTTCTTCCGGGACAGGGGGCGAACACCGGGGAGCTGTTTTTT,CASSVLPGQGANTGELFF
TRBV25-1,NA,NA,TRBJ1-2,TGTGCCAGCAGCCCCCCAACGAAGAATACAGGGTATGGCTACACCTTC,CASSPPTKNTGYGYTF
TRBV5-1,TRBD1,NA,TRBJ2-7,TGCGCCAGCAGCTCTGGGGGAGAAACAGGGGGGTTGTACGAGCAGTACTTC,CASSSGGETGGLYEQYF
TRBV30,NA,NA,TRBJ2-2,TGTGCCTGGAGTCGTAGAGGCGACTTTGGGGAGCTGTTTTTT,CAWSRRGDFGELFF
TRBV4-1,NA,NA,TRBJ1-1,TGCGCCAGCAGCCCGAAGGAGTACACTGAAGCTTTCTTT,CASSPKEYTEAFF
TRBV7-9,TRBD2,once,TRBJ2-1,TGTGCCAGCAGCTTAGCCCTAGCGGGGAGGGGTGAGCAGTTCTTC,CASSLALAGRGEQFF
TRBV4-1,TRBD2,NA,TRBJ2-1,TGCGCCAGCAGCCAAGCGGGGGGGCTGGTGGAATACAATGAGCAGTTCTTC,CASSQAGGLVEYNEQFF
TRBV4-2,NA,NA,TRBJ2-3,TGTGCCAGCAGCCAAGATTTTCGGGGGACCACAGATACGCAGTATTTT,CASSQDFRGTTDTQYF
TRBV9,NA,NA,TRBJ1-2,TGTGCCAGCAGGGGAGGGAGTTTAGGCTACACCTTC,CASRGGSLGYTF
TRBV6-4,NA,once,TRBJ2-3,TGTGCCAGCAGTGACGGCCTAAAGGGAGCGCAGTATTTT,CASSDGLKGAQYF
TRBV5-4,NA,NA,TRBJ1-2,TGTGCCAGCAGCTTTTTGACCCCGGGTGGCTACACCTTC,CASSFLTPGGYTF
TRBV7-7,TRBD2,NA,TRBJ2-5,TGTGCCAGCAGCCCGGCCGGGACTAGCGGGAGGGCCTGGGAGACCCAGTACTTC,CASSPAGTSGRAWETQYF
TRBV27,NA,NA,TRBJ1-5,TGTGCCAGCAGACTGGAAGGGGCGAGCAATCAGCCCCAGCATTTT,CASRLEGASNQPQHF
TRBV6-5,NA,NA,TRBJ2-7,TGTGCCAGCAGGGGGACAACCTACGAGCAGTACTTC,CASRGTTYEQYF
TRBV10-2,TRBD2,NA,TRBJ2-1,TGCGCCAGCAGTGACCCATATGGACTAGCGGCCAATCAGCAGTTCTTC,CASSDPYGLAANQQFF
TRBV6-4,NA,once,TRBJ1-2,TGTGCCAGCAGTGACCAACTTATTTCAGGGCTGGATGGCTACACCTTC,CASSDQLISGLDGYTF
TRBV28,NA,NA,TRBJ2-3,TGTGCCAGCAGTTTACGCCACTTCCGAGGACAGATCACAGATACGCAGTATTTT,CASSLRHFRGQITDTQYF
TRBV29-1,NA,NA,TRBJ2-7,TGCAGCGTTGAAGGGGGCCCCTACGAGCAGTACTTC,CSVEGGPYEQYF
TRBV28,TRBD2,NA,TRBJ2-3,TGTGCCAGCAGTTTTCCGACGCGCTCTACTAGCGGGGGCAGCACAGATACGCAGTATTTT,CASSFPTRSTSGGSTDTQYF
TRBV6-1,TRBD2,NA,TRBJ2-1,TGTGCCAGCAGTGAGGGTAGCGGGAGCGATTACAATGAGCAGTTCTTC,CASSEGSGSDYNEQFF
TRBV4-1,NA,NA,TRBJ2-7,TGCGCCAGCAGCCAAATAGCGGAATCCTACGAGCAGTACTTC,CASSQIAESYEQYF
TRBV5-1,NA,NA,TRBJ2-2,TGCGCCAGCAGCTTAAGCACCGCGAACACCGGGGAGCTGTTTTTT,CASSLSTANTGELFF
TRBV4-1,TRBD2,NA,TRBJ2-1,TGCGCCAGCAGCCAAGATTTCGGGACTAGCGGGCCGATTCACAATGAGCAGTTCTTC,CASSQDFGTSGPIHNEQFF
TRBV6-4,TRBD2,once,TRBJ2-1,TGTGCCAGCAGTGAGTCATTCGGGGGGAGCTCCTACAATGAGCAGTTCTTC,CASSESFGGSSYNEQFF
TRBV6-6,TRBD2,NA,TRBJ2-7,TGTGCCAGCAGTGGGACTAGCGGGAGCCACGAGCAGTACTTC,CASSGTSGSHEQYF
TRBV7-2,NA,NA,TRBJ1-5,TGTGCCAGCAGCCCGACAGGCTTTAGCAATCAGCCCCAGCATTTT,CASSPTGFSNQPQHF
TRBV7-9,TRBD2,NA,TRBJ2-1,TGTGCCAGCAGCCCTAACGGGGGGGTATGGTTCTTC,CASSPNGGVWFF
TRBV5-1,TRBD1,NA,TRBJ2-3,TGCGCCAGCAGCTTGGGACAGGGGGTTTTAACAGATACGCAGTATTTT,CASSLGQGVLTDTQYF
TRBV6-1,TRBD1,NA,TRBJ1-6,TGTGCGTCCGGACAGGAGAATAATTCACCCCTCCACTTT,CASGQENNSPLHF
TRBV19,TRBD1,NA,TRBJ2-1,TGTGCCAGTAGTAGCAGGGGGAAAACTACTTACAATGAGCAGTTCTTC,CASSSRGKTTYNEQFF
TRBV27,NA,NA,TRBJ2-7,TGTGCCAGCAGTGGAGGGTCCAGTGGGTTCTACGAGCAGTACTTC,CASSGGSSGFYEQYF
TRBV27,NA,NA,TRBJ1-1,TGTGCCAGCAGCCCAGCGGGACACCTGAACACTGAAGCTTTCTTT,CASSPAGHLNTEAFF
TRBV10-2,TRBD2,NA,TRBJ2-7,TGCGCCAGCAGTGATAGAGGCGGGAGCAATGGAGAGTACTTC,CASSDRGGSNGEYF